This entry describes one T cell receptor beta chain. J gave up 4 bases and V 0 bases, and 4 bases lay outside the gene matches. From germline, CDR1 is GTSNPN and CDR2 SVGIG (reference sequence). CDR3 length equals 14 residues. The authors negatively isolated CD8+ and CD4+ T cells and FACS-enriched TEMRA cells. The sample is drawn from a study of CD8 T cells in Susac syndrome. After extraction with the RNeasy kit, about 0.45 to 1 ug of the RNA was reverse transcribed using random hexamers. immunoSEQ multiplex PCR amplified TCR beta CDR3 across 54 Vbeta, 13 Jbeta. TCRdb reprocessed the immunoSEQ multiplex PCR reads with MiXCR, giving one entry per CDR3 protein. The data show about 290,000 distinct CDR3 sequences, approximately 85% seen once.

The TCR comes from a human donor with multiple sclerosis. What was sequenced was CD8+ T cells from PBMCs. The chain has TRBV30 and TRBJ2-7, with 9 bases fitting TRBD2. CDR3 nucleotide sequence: TGTGCCTGGAGTGTAACTAGCGGGTTTTACGAGCAGTACTTC. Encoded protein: CAWSVTSGFYEQYF.